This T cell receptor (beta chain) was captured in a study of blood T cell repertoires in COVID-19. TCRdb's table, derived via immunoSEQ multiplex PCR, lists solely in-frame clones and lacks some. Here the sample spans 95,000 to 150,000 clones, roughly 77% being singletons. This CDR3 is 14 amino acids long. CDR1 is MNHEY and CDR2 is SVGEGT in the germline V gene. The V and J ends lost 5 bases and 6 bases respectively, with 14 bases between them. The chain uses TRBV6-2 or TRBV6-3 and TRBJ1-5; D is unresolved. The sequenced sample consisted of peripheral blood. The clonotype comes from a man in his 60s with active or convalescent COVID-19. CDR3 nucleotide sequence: TGTGCCAGCAGTCGAGGGCTCGGGTTTCAGCCCCAGCATTTT. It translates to CASSRGLGFQPQHF.